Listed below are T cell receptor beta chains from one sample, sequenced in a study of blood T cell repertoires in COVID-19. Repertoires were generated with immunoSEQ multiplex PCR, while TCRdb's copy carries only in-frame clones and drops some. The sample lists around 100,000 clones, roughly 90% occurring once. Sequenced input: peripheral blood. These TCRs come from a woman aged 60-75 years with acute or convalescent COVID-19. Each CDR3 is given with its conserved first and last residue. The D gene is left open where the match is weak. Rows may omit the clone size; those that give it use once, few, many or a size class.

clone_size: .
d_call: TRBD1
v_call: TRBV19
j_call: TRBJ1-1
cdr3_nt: TGTGCCAGTATCTCCGACCGGGCACAGGGGAGCACTGAAGCTTTCTTT
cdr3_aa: CASISDRAQGSTEAFF

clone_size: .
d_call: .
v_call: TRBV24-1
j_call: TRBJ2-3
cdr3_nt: TGTGCCACTTCAGGGGTGGTCACAGATACGCAGTATTTT
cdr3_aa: CATSGVVTDTQYF

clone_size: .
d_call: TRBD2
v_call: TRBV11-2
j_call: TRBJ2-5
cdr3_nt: TGTGCCAGCAGCTTAGAGCGGGGAGGGGTTAGAGAGACCCAGTACTTC
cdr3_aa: CASSLERGGVRETQYF

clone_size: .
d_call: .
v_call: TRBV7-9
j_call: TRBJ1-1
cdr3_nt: TGTGCCAGCAGCTTAGCGGCCCTGAACACTGAAGCTTTCTTT
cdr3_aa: CASSLAALNTEAFF

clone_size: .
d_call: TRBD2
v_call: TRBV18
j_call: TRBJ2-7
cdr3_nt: TGTGCCAGCTCACCGGCTAGCGGAGGGGTTGGGGAGCAGTACTTC
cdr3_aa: CASSPASGGVGEQYF

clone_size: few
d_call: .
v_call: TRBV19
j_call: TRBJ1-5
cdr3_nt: TGTGCCAGTAGTACTTCCGGGGGTATGAATCAGCCCCAGCATTTT
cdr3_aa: CASSTSGGMNQPQHF

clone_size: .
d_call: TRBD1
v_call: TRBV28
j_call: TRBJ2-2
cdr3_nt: TGTGCCAGCAGGCGGGACAGGGGGCGGACCGGGGAGCTGTTTTTT
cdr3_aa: CASRRDRGRTGELFF

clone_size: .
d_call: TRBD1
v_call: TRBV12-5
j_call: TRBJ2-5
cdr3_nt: TGTGCTAGTGGTTCGCGGACAGGGGAAGAGACCCAGTACTTC
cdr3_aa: CASGSRTGEETQYF

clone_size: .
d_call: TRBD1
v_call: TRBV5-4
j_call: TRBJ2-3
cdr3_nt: TGTGCCAGCAGTTACAGGGGACGAGATACGCAGTATTTT
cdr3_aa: CASSYRGRDTQYF

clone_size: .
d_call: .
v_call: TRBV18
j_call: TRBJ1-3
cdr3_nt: TGTGCCAGCTCCCGCGACCGGAGCTCTGGAAACACCATATATTTT
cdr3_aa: CASSRDRSSGNTIYF

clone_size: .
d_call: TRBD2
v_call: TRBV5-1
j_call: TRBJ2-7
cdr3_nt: TGCGCCAGCAGCTTCGGACTAGCGGGAGTGTCTTCCCACGAGCAGTACTTC
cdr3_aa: CASSFGLAGVSSHEQYF

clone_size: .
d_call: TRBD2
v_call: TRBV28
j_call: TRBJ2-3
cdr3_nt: TGTGCCAGCAGTACGGGGACTAGCGCCCGCCTAAGCACAGATACGCAGTATTTT
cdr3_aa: CASSTGTSARLSTDTQYF

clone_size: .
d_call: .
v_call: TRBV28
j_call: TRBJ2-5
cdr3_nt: TGTGCCAGCAGTGTCGAAGAGACCCAGTACTTC
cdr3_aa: CASSVEETQYF

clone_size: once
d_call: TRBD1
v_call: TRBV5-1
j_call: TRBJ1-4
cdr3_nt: TGCGCCAGCAGCTCGTGGACAGGGGGCGGTATTAATGAAAAACTGTTTTTT
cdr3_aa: CASSSWTGGGINEKLFF

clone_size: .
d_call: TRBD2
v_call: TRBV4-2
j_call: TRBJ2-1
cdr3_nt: TGTGCCAGCAGCCAAGATCGGGGGACTAGGTGGAATGAGCAGTTCTTC
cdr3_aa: CASSQDRGTRWNEQFF

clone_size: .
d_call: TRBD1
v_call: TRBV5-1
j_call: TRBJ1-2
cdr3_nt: TGCGCCAGCAGCATAGGGACAGGGGGAGGCTACACCTTC
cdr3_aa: CASSIGTGGGYTF

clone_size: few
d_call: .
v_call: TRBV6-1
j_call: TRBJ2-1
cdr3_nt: TGTGCCAGCAGTGAAGCGGTCCGGGGAGATGAGCAGTTCTTC
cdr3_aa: CASSEAVRGDEQFF

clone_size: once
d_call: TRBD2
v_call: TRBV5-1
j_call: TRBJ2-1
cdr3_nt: TGCGCCAGCAGCCGGACTAGCGGGGGTTACAATGAGCAGTTCTTC
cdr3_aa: CASSRTSGGYNEQFF

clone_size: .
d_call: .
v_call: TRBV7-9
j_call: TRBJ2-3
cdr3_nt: TGTGCCAGCAGCTTATACTCAGGGACTAGCACAGATACGCAGTATTTT
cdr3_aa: CASSLYSGTSTDTQYF

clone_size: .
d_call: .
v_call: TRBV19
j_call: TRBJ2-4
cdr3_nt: TGTGCCAGTAGTGGGGGGGGCGTTAGCAAAAACATTCAGTACTTC
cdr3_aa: CASSGGGVSKNIQYF

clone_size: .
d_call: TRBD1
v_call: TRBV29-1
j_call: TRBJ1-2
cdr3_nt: TGCAGCGTTGAGGGACAGGGGAAGAGTGGCTACACCTTC
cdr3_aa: CSVEGQGKSGYTF

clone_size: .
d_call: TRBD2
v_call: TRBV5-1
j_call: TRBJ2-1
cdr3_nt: TGCGCCAGCAGCTTGGGGGAGGGAGCCGCGGAGGAGCAGTTCTTC
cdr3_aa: CASSLGEGAAEEQFF

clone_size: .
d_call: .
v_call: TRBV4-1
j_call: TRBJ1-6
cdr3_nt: TGCGCCAGCAGCCATGGGGGCAACTCACCCCTCCACTTT
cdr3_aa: CASSHGGNSPLHF

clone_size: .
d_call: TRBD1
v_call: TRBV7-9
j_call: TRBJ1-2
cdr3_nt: TGTGCCAGCAGCCCGGAAGGGACAGCCGGCGGCTATGGCTACACCTTC
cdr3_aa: CASSPEGTAGGYGYTF

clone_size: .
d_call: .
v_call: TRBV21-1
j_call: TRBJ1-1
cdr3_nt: TGTGCCAGCAGCAATAAAAAGGGGACAGGGGACAAAGCTTTCTTT
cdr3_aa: CASSNKKGTGDKAFF

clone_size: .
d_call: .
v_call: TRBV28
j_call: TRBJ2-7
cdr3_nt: TGTGCCAGCAGTCCTGGGACTCGCCTAGCCACCGAGCAGTACTTC
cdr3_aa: CASSPGTRLATEQYF

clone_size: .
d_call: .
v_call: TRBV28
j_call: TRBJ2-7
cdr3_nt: TGTGCCAGCCACGCGTCTGTCAAATACGAGCAGTACTTC
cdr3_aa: CASHASVKYEQYF

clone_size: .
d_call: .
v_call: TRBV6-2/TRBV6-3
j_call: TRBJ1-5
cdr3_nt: TGTGCCAGCAGTTACTCCAGCGGGGATTTCAATCAGCCCCAGCATTTT
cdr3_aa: CASSYSSGDFNQPQHF

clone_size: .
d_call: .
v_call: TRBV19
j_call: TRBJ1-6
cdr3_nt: TGTGCCAGTAGTGAAAGGGGCCTCTATAATTCACCCCTCCACTTT
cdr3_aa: CASSERGLYNSPLHF

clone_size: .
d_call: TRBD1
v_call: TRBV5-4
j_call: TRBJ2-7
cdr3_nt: TGTGCCAGCAGCTTAAGGACAGGTGCCACCTACGAGCAGTACTTC
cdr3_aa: CASSLRTGATYEQYF

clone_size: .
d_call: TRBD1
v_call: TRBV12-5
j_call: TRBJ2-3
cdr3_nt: TGTGCTAGTGGTTCCTGGACAGGGGGCGACGGTACGCAGTATTTT
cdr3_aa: CASGSWTGGDGTQYF

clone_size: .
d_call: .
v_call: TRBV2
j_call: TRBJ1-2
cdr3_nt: TGTGCCAGCAGTTTTAGCTGGGACTATGGCTACACCTTC
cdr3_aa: CASSFSWDYGYTF

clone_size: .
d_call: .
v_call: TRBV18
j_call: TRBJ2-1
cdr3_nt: TGTGCCAGCTCACCCGGTAGAGGCACCTACAATGAGCAGTTCTTC
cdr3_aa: CASSPGRGTYNEQFF

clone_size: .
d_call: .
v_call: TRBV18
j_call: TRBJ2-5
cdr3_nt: TGTGCCAGCTCACCTCTCAGAACACCCCAAGAGACCCAGTACTTC
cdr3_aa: CASSPLRTPQETQYF

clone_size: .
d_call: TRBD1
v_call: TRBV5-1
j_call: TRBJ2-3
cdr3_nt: TGCGCCAGCAGCTTTGGGACAGGGCTCATCTCTAGCACAGATACGCAGTATTTT
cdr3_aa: CASSFGTGLISSTDTQYF

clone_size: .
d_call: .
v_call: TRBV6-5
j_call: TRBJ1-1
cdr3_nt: TGTGCCACGAACAGGGAAGGGGACACTGAAGCTTTCTTT
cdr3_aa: CATNREGDTEAFF

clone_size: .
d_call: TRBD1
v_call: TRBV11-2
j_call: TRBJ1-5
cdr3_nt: TGTGCCAGCAGCTTAGGACAGGGTCCCAATCAGCCCCAGCATTTT
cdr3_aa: CASSLGQGPNQPQHF

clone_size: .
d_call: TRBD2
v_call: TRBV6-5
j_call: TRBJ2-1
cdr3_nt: TGTGCCAGCAAACCGGGACTAGCGGTTTACAATGAGCAGTTCTTC
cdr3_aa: CASKPGLAVYNEQFF

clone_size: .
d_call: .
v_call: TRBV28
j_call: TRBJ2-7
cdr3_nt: TGTGCCAGCAGTTTAAGCCCCAACGAGCAGTACTTC
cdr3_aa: CASSLSPNEQYF

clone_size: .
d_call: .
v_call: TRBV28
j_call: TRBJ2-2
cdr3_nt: TGTGCCAGCAGTTCCCGGGGTACCGGGGAGCTGTTTTTT
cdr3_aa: CASSSRGTGELFF

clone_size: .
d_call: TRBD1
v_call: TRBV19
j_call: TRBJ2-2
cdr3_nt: TGTGCCAGTAGTAGGACAGGGTTGAACACCGGGGAGCTGTTTTTT
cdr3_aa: CASSRTGLNTGELFF

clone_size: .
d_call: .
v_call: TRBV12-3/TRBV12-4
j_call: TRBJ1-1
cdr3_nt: TGTGCCAGCAGTTTAAGTGGGGCGAGCGAAGCTTTCTTT
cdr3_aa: CASSLSGASEAFF

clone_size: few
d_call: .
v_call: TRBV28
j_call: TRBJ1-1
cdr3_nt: TGTGCCAGCAGTTTATTATCTGAAGCTTTCTTT
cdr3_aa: CASSLLSEAFF

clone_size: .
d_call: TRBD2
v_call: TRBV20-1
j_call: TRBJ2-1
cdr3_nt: TGCAGTGCTAGTCAGTGGGGACTAGCGGGATCCTTCCCCAATGAGCAGTTCTTC
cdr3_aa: CSASQWGLAGSFPNEQFF

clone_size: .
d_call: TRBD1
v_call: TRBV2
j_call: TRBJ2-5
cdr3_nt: TGTGCCAGCAGTGGCGGGACAGGCCGCGAGACCCAGTACTTC
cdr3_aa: CASSGGTGRETQYF

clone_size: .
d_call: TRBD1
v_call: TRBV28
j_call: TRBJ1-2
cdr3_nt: TGTGCCAGCAGTTCATCCCTTATTCAACCCGGGACAGTGAACTATGGCTACACCTTC
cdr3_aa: CASSSSLIQPGTVNYGYTF

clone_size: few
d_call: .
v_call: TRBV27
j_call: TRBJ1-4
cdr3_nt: TGTGCCAGCAGTTTCCTGAATGAAAAACTGTTTTTT
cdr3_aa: CASSFLNEKLFF

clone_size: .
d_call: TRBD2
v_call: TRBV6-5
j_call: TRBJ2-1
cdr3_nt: TGTGCCAGCAGGGCCGGGACTAGCGGCAACAATGAGCAGTTCTTC
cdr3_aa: CASRAGTSGNNEQFF

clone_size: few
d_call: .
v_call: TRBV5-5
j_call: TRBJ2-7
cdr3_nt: TGTGCCAGCAGCCGCGAGCGGGCTTACTACGAGCAGTACTTC
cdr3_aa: CASSRERAYYEQYF

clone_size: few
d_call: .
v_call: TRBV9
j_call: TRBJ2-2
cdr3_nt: TGTGCCAGCAGCGTAGATCAGGGTAGGAGCACCGGGGAGCTGTTTTTT
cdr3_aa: CASSVDQGRSTGELFF

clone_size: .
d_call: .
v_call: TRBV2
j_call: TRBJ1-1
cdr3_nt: TGTGCCACGGCCAGGGGCCCCACTGAAGCTTTCTTT
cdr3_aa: CATARGPTEAFF

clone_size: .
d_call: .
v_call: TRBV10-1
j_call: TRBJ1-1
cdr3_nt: TGCGCCAGCAGTGAGCAGGGAAACACTGAAGCTTTCTTT
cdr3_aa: CASSEQGNTEAFF

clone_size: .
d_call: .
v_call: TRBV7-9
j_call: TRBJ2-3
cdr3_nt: TGTGCCAGCAGCTTAGATGGCATACCCACAGATACGCAGTATTTT
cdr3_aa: CASSLDGIPTDTQYF